This TCR beta chain was identified during a study of cytomegalovirus exposure and HLA in healthy donors. The germline CDR1 and CDR2 sequences are SGDLS and YYNGEE. Trimming left V 4 bases short and J 2 bases short, with 12 bases between. This CDR3 has 15 residues. Assay: immunoSEQ multiplex PCR; the TCRdb copy retains only in-frame clones and omits some. This sample carries more than 140,000 clones, 85% to 90% of them seen once, and the ten largest clones take 3% to 3.5%. This receptor was obtained from a young woman in good health and CMV-seropositive. The specimen was PBMCs. The chain is built from TRBV9 and TRBJ2-2, with D unresolved. CDR3 amino acids: CASSPLQINTGELFF. The CDR3 DNA sequence: TGTGCCAGCAGCCCTCTTCAGATAAACACCGGGGAGCTGTTTTTT.